Listed below are T cell receptor beta chains from one sample, sequenced in a study of radiotherapy plus CTLA-4 blockade in lung cancer. Sequencing was performed with immunoSEQ multiplex PCR; in TCRdb, only in-frame clones are kept and a portion is missing. The repertoire holds 25,000 to 35,000 clones, with roughly three quarters as singletons. Sequenced here: peripheral blood, sampled from a patient treated with radiotherapy plus ipilimumab. The receptors come from a human donor with non-small cell lung cancer whose response to radiotherapy plus ipilimumab could not be evaluated. CDR3s include the opening cysteine and the closing phenylalanine or tryptophan. Fields, in order: clone size, CDR3 length, D gene, V gene, J gene, CDR3 DNA, CDR3 protein. The D gene is left open where the match is weak. Clone size appears in some rows only: once, few, many, or a class for an expanded clone.

abundance: NA
len: 15
d_gene: NA
v_gene: TRBV6-5
j_gene: TRBJ2-3
CDR3nt: TGTGCCAGCAGTCGACACCGGGACAACACAGATACGCAGTATTTT
CDR3aa: CASSRHRDNTDTQYF

abundance: NA
len: 19
d_gene: NA
v_gene: TRBV5-6
j_gene: TRBJ2-2
CDR3nt: TGTGCCAGCAGCCCCTTAACTTCGGATGGGGCTTTTAACACCGGGGAGCTGTTTTTT
CDR3aa: CASSPLTSDGAFNTGELFF

abundance: NA
len: 15
d_gene: NA
v_gene: TRBV5-6
j_gene: TRBJ2-5
CDR3nt: TGTGCCAGCAGCTTAACTCAGGGGTCCCAAGAGACCCAGTACTTC
CDR3aa: CASSLTQGSQETQYF

abundance: NA
len: 15
d_gene: TRBD1
v_gene: TRBV15
j_gene: TRBJ2-5
CDR3nt: TGTGCCACCAGCAAACTGGACAGGGGACAAGAGACCCAGTACTTC
CDR3aa: CATSKLDRGQETQYF

abundance: NA
len: 13
d_gene: TRBD1
v_gene: TRBV6-6
j_gene: TRBJ2-1
CDR3nt: TGTGCCAGCAGGAGGGACAGCTCCAATACGCAGTTCTTC
CDR3aa: CASRRDSSNTQFF

abundance: once
len: 14
d_gene: TRBD1
v_gene: TRBV5-1
j_gene: TRBJ2-1
CDR3nt: TGCGCCAGCAGCGGCCCAGGGGGCGTCAATGAGCAGTTCTTC
CDR3aa: CASSGPGGVNEQFF

abundance: NA
len: 14
d_gene: NA
v_gene: TRBV4-1
j_gene: TRBJ2-3
CDR3nt: TGCGCCAGCAGCCACGTTGACTTCACAGATACGCAGTATTTT
CDR3aa: CASSHVDFTDTQYF

abundance: NA
len: 15
d_gene: NA
v_gene: TRBV7-2
j_gene: TRBJ1-1
CDR3nt: TGTGCCAGCAGCTTACGTCTCGGGATGAACACTGAAGCTTTCTTT
CDR3aa: CASSLRLGMNTEAFF

abundance: NA
len: 15
d_gene: TRBD2
v_gene: TRBV6-6
j_gene: TRBJ2-1
CDR3nt: TGTGCCAGCAGTCCTGACAGCGGGATCTACAATGAGCAGTTCTTC
CDR3aa: CASSPDSGIYNEQFF

abundance: NA
len: 14
d_gene: TRBD1
v_gene: TRBV6-5
j_gene: TRBJ1-1
CDR3nt: TGTGCCAGCAGTTTATATCTCGGACAGGTTGAAGCTTTCTTT
CDR3aa: CASSLYLGQVEAFF

abundance: NA
len: 16
d_gene: TRBD2
v_gene: TRBV5-4
j_gene: TRBJ2-5
CDR3nt: TGTGCCAGCAGCTTGGTGGCTAGCGGGTTGGGAGAGACCCAGTACTTC
CDR3aa: CASSLVASGLGETQYF

abundance: NA
len: 15
d_gene: NA
v_gene: TRBV5-4
j_gene: TRBJ2-6
CDR3nt: TGTGCCAGCAGCTTAAGGGGATCTGGGGCCAACGTCCTGACTTTC
CDR3aa: CASSLRGSGANVLTF

abundance: NA
len: 15
d_gene: NA
v_gene: TRBV6-5
j_gene: TRBJ2-7
CDR3nt: TGTGCCAGCAACGCCGGGACTTTCAGCTCCTACGAGCAGTACTTC
CDR3aa: CASNAGTFSSYEQYF

abundance: NA
len: 14
d_gene: NA
v_gene: TRBV28
j_gene: TRBJ1-1
CDR3nt: TGTGCCAGCAGTCGGCAGACTCTTAACACTGAAGCTTTCTTT
CDR3aa: CASSRQTLNTEAFF

abundance: NA
len: 15
d_gene: TRBD1
v_gene: TRBV5-4
j_gene: TRBJ2-2
CDR3nt: TGTGCCAGCAGACAGGGGACCCTTCCCACCGGGGAGCTGTTTTTT
CDR3aa: CASRQGTLPTGELFF

abundance: NA
len: 16
d_gene: TRBD1
v_gene: TRBV4-1
j_gene: TRBJ2-1
CDR3nt: TGCGCCAGCAGCCCGGGGACAGGGGGTGGGTTAAATGAGCAGTTCTTC
CDR3aa: CASSPGTGGGLNEQFF

abundance: NA
len: 15
d_gene: NA
v_gene: TRBV28
j_gene: TRBJ2-2
CDR3nt: TGTGCCAGCAGTTTATGGGCAGAAAACACCGGGGAGCTGTTTTTT
CDR3aa: CASSLWAENTGELFF

abundance: NA
len: 16
d_gene: NA
v_gene: TRBV5-1
j_gene: TRBJ2-3
CDR3nt: TGCGCCAGCAGCTTGTCTAGCGCCTCTAGCACAGATACGCAGTATTTT
CDR3aa: CASSLSSASSTDTQYF

abundance: NA
len: 16
d_gene: NA
v_gene: TRBV27
j_gene: TRBJ1-4
CDR3nt: TGTGCCAGCAGTTTATCGCCAGGCCTAACTAATGAAAAACTGTTTTTT
CDR3aa: CASSLSPGLTNEKLFF

abundance: NA
len: 14
d_gene: TRBD2
v_gene: TRBV30
j_gene: TRBJ2-2
CDR3nt: TGTGCCTACGGGGGACTAGGTGGGACCGGGGAGCTGTTTTTT
CDR3aa: CAYGGLGGTGELFF

abundance: NA
len: 14
d_gene: TRBD2
v_gene: TRBV19
j_gene: TRBJ2-3
CDR3nt: TGTGCCAGTGGGGAACTAGCGTTCACAGATACGCAGTATTTT
CDR3aa: CASGELAFTDTQYF

abundance: few
len: 13
d_gene: NA
v_gene: TRBV6-5
j_gene: TRBJ1-5
CDR3nt: TGTGCCAGCAGTTTCAGTGGCAATCAGCCCCAGCATTTT
CDR3aa: CASSFSGNQPQHF

abundance: NA
len: 13
d_gene: NA
v_gene: TRBV6-1
j_gene: TRBJ1-2
CDR3nt: TGTGCCAGCAGTGAAGGGCCTAACTATGGCTACACCTTC
CDR3aa: CASSEGPNYGYTF

abundance: NA
len: 16
d_gene: TRBD1
v_gene: TRBV7-6
j_gene: TRBJ2-1
CDR3nt: TGTGCCAGCAGCTTAGCGCAGGCAGGGGGCTACAATGAGCAGTTCTTC
CDR3aa: CASSLAQAGGYNEQFF

abundance: few
len: 16
d_gene: TRBD1
v_gene: TRBV6-6
j_gene: TRBJ2-7
CDR3nt: TGTGCCAGCAGTCCTGGTGCCGGACAGGGGTCCTACGAGCAGTACTTC
CDR3aa: CASSPGAGQGSYEQYF